Listed here is a single T cell receptor beta chain. Its antigen is as yet unknown. The record originates from a study of shared clonotypes between healthy human individuals. In the sorted-subset replicate PCRs, approximately 200 ng DNA, some 30,000 T cell genomes, was used. Clones were read by immunoSEQ multiplex PCR, and TCRdb kept only the in-frame ones, dropping some. The profile shows under 1,100,000 clones, approximately 68% of them singletons. The study separated CD4+ cells into CD45RA+ naive and CD45RA-negative memory subsets. Overall study results and limits: All-four-donor shared clonotypes had higher generation probabilities than non-shared clonotypes did. It was observed that 5% to 6% of naive CD4 clonotypes were shared across a few donors.

The trim removed 5 bases at V and 6 bases at J, leaving 8 bases unmatched. The CDR3 extends over 15 amino acids. Per germline, CDR1 MNHEY and CDR2 SMNVEV (reference sequence). Material: memory CD4+ T cells sorted from blood. Subset reported: CD45RA-negative fraction. The V call is TRBV27, the J call TRBJ2-7; 12 bases map to TRBD1. The sequence was collected from a man between 18 and 35 years old in good health. In DNA form, the CDR3 reads TGTGCCAGCAGTCCGCTCCGGGACAGGGGGCCCGAGCAGTACTTC. Its translation is CASSPLRDRGPEQYF.